These 15 T cell receptor beta chains came from one sample sequenced in a study of T cell repertoires in cytomegalovirus infection. No antigens are known for them. TCRdb recomputed calls from the reads with MiXCR, one row per CDR3 protein. Among fewer than 1,000,000 distinct CDR3 sequences listed, approximately 31% were seen once. Sequencing used cultured CD8+ T cells from PBMCs, obtained from culture after CMV antigen stimulation. All receptors derive from a human donor in good health (CMV status not recorded). Some clones in this sample may be carry-over from other donors' samples.

The chain uses TRBV27 and TRBJ2-2, with TRBD2 matching over 8 bases. The CDR3 is made up of 14 amino acids. Germline-derived CDR1 and CDR2 are MNHEY and SMNVEV (reference sequence). V gave up 8 bases and J gave up 2 bases; unmatched junction bases: 4. The DNA for the CDR3 is TGTGCCAGCCAAGCGGGGGCAAACACCGGGGAGCTGTTTTTT. It yields the protein CASQAGANTGELFF.

This clonotype showed up many times. The gene calls are TRBV7-8 and TRBJ2-3, with TRBD2 matching 11 bases. CDR1 is SGHVS, CDR2 FQNEAQ, per germline. Unmatched junction bases numbered 7, after V lost 5 bases and J lost 3 bases. The CDR3 totals 16 residues. As DNA, the CDR3 is TGTGCCAGCAGCCGTCGACTAGCGGGGAGGACAGATACGCAGTATTTT. Its translation is CASSRRLAGRTDTQYF.

This clonotype has a handful of counts. This chain uses TRBV7-6 with TRBJ2-4, with D perhaps matching TRBD2 (6 bases). This CDR3 spans 17 amino acids. CDR1 is SGHVS and CDR2 is FNYEAQ in the germline V gene. The V end was cut by 5 bases, the J end by 2 bases, with 19 bases between. CDR3 region: CASSPPSGLTPKNIQYF. CDR3 in DNA: TGTGCCAGCAGCCCTCCCTCGGGACTGACCCCCAAAAACATTCAGTACTTC.

This clonotype showed up many times. The gene calls are TRBV7-8 and TRBJ2-1; the match to TRBD2 covers 12 bases. This CDR3 spans 17 amino acids. J was trimmed by 9 bases and V by 1 base; bases with no gene match: 10. CDR1 SGHVS and CDR2 FQNEAQ come from the germline V gene. The DNA of the CDR3 is TGTGCCAGCAGCTTAGATTGGCTAGCGGGGGGGCATGGTGAGCAGTTCTTC. It codes for CASSLDWLAGGHGEQFF.

The chain joins TRBV2 to TRBJ2-2; a possible D gene is TRBD1 (5 bases). The germline gives CDR1 SNHLY, CDR2 FYNNEI. V was pared by 7 bases and J by 5 bases, with 23 bases between. This CDR3 is 17 amino acids long. The CDR3 bases are TGTGCCAGCATTCCCCTTAGGGATCAGGGTCGAACCGGGGAGCTGTTTTTT. Translating it yields CASIPLRDQGRTGELFF.

The V gene is TRBV25-1, the J gene TRBJ1-1; no clear D. The CDR3 runs to 11 residues. Germline CDR1 is MGHDK and CDR2 is SYGVNS. Trimming shortened V by 10 bases and J by 7 bases, and 13 bases separated the two germline ends. The CDR3 coding sequence is TGTGCCACCGTTGTAGGGATTGAAGCTTTCTTT. Translated: CATVVGIEAFF. Based on the CDR3 plus reference TRBV25-1 and TRBJ1-1, the full variable domain is EADIYQTPRYLVIGTGKKITLECSQTMGHDKMYWYQQDPGMELHLIHYSYGVNSTEKGDLSSESTVSRIRTEHFPLTLESARPSHTSQYLCATVVGIEAFFGQGTRLTVV.

The genes are TRBV19 and TRBJ2-7; 11 nucleotides line up with TRBD1. Germline V gene sequence: CDR1 LNHDA, CDR2 SQIVND (reference sequence). V was clipped by 5 bases and J by 4 bases; unmatched bases: 4. The CDR3 spans 14 residues. The CDR3 coding sequence is TGTGCCAGTAGTCGGACAGGGGGCTGGTACGAGCAGTACTTC. Amino acids: CASSRTGGWYEQYF.

Here the CDR3 DNA reads TGTGCCTCTGCGGGCAATGAGCAGTTCTTC. Translation gives CASAGNEQFF. This rearrangement joins TRBV27 to TRBJ2-1; perhaps TRBD2 as D (5 bases). V was pared by 11 bases and J by 6 bases, with 8 bases between. Germline V gene lookup returns CDR1 MNHEY and CDR2 SMNVEV (reference sequence). CDR3 length: 10 amino acids.

V usage is TRBV19 and J usage is TRBJ2-3, with D perhaps TRBD2 (6 bases). V lost 6 bases, J lost 4 bases, and 8 bases lay in between. Per the germline V gene, CDR1 is LNHDA and CDR2 is SQIVND (reference sequence). The CDR3 has 12 amino acids. The CDR3 sequence: CASRVAADTQYF. For the CDR3, the DNA is TGTGCCAGTAGGGTAGCGGCAGATACGCAGTATTTT.

This clonotype has ten or more counts. The V call is TRBV7-2, the J call TRBJ2-2; TRBD2 agrees at 7 bases. CDR3 length: 15 residues. The ends lost 4 bases at V and 6 bases at J; junction bases unmatched: 8. The germline V gene encodes CDR1 SGHTA and CDR2 FQGNSA. The CDR3 loop reads CASSWRRSGSGELFF. CDR3 DNA: TGTGCCAGCAGCTGGCGGCGTAGCGGGTCCGGGGAGCTGTTTTTT.

Comment on this clonotype: One end of the junction fails to match germline, which may point to a read error. The CDR3 spells CAISLAGDTTGELFF. The CDR3 nucleotides are TGTGCCATCAGCTTAGCAGGGGATACCACCGGGGAGCTGTTTTTT. The rearrangement joins TRBV11-2 to TRBJ2-2; TRBD1 might be the D (6 bases). The germline CDR1 and CDR2 sequences are SGHAT and FQNNGV. The CDR3 consists of 15 residues.

This clonotype was detected many times. The chain is built from TRBV27 and TRBJ2-1; possibly TRBD2 for D (5 bases). CDR1 MNHEY and CDR2 SMNVEV come from the germline V gene (reference sequence). This CDR3 contains 15 residues. The V end was cut by 4 bases, the J end by 3 bases, with 13 bases between. The CDR3 sequence: CASSWKVAGYNEQFF. In nucleotides, the CDR3 is TGTGCCAGCAGTTGGAAAGTGGCGGGCTACAATGAGCAGTTCTTC.

This clonotype showed up just once. The chain recombines TRBV28 with TRBJ1-5; 7 bases are a match to TRBD1. V dropped 3 bases and J dropped 4; count of bases not matched to a gene: 12. Germline-derived CDR1 and CDR2 are MDHEN and SYDVKM. There are 17 residues in the CDR3. The DNA for the CDR3 is TGTGCCAGCAGTTTCGAAGTGGGAGGGGGCGGGAATCAGCCCCAGCATTTT. This translates into CASSFEVGGGGNQPQHF. Full variable domain (remainder filled in from reference TRBV28 and TRBJ1-5): DVKVTQSSRYLVKRTGEKVFLECVQDMDHENMFWYRQDPGLGLRLIYFSYDVKMKEKGDIPEGYSVSREKKERFSLILESASTNQTSMYLCASSFEVGGGGNQPQHFGDGTRLSIL.

This clonotype was counted only a few times. The chain recombines TRBV6-5 with TRBJ2-3; D call uncertain. CDR1 is MNHEY and CDR2 is SVGAGI in the germline V gene. The CDR3 spans 16 residues. V was cut by 0 bases and J by 0 bases, with 10 bases left in between. Here the CDR3 DNA reads TGTGCCAGCAGTTACTCTCCTGTCACTAGCACAGATACGCAGTATTTT. This translates into CASSYSPVTSTDTQYF.

This clonotype was seen only a few times. V and J are TRBV5-4 and TRBJ2-3; no clear D. The CDR3 contains 16 residues. Germline values: CDR1 SGHNT, CDR2 YYREEE (reference sequence). Between the trimmed V and J ends, which lost 0 bases and 1 base, there was a span of 12 bases. This CDR3 is CASSLASPYRTDTQYF. CDR3 DNA: TGTGCCAGCAGCTTGGCCAGCCCTTATCGCACAGATACGCAGTATTTT.